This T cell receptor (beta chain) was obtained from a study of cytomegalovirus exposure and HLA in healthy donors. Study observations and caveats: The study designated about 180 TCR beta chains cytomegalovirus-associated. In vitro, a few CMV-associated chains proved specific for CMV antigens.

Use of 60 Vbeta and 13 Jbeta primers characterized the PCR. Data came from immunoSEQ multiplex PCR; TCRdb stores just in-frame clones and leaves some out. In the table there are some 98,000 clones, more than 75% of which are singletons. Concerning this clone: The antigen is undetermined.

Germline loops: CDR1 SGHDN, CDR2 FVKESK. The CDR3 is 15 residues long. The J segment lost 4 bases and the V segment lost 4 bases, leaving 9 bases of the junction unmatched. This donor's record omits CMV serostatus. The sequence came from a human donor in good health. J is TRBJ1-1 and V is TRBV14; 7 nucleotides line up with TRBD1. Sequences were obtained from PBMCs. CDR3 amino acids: CASSLHRGKGTEAFF. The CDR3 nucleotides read TGTGCCAGCAGCCTCCACAGGGGAAAGGGCACTGAAGCTTTCTTT.